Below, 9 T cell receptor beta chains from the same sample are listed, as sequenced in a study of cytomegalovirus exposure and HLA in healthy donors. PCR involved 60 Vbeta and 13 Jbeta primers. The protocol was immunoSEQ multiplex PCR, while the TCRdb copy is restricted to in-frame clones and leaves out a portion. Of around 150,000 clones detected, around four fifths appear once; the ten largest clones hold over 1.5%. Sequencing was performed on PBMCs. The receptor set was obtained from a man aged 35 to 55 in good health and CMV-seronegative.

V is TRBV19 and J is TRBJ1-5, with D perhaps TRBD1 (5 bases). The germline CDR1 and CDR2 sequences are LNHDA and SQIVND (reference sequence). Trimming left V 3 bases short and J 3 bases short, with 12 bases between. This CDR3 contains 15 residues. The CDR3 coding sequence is TGTGCCAGTAGTATGGCACAGGAACTCAATCAGCCCCAGCATTTT. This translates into CASSMAQELNQPQHF.

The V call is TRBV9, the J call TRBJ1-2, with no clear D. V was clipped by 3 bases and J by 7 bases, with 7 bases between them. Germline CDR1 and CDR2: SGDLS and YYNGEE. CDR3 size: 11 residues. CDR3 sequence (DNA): TGTGCCAGCAGCGCCGTCGGTGGCTACACCTTC. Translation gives CASSAVGGYTF.

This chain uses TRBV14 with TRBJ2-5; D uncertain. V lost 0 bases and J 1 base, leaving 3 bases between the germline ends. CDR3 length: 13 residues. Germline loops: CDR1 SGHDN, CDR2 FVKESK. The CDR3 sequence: CASSQDLQETQYF. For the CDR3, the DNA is TGTGCCAGCAGCCAAGATCTCCAAGAGACCCAGTACTTC. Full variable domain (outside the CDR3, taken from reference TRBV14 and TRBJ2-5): EAGVTQFPSHSVIEKGQTVTLRCDPISGHDNLYWYRRVMGKEIKFLLHFVKESKQDESGMPNNRFLAERTGGTYSTLKVQPAELEDSGVYFCASSQDLQETQYFGPGTRLLVL.

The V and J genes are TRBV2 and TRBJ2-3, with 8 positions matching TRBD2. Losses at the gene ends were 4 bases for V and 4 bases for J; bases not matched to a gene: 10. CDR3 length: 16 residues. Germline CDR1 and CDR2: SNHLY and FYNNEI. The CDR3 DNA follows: TGTGCCAGCAGTGTCACCCCGGGAGGGCCCTCAGATACGCAGTATTTT. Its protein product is CASSVTPGGPSDTQYF. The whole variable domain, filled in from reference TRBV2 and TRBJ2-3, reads EPEVTQTPSHQVTQMGQEVILRCVPISNHLYFYWYRQILGQKVEFLVSFYNNEISEKSEIFDDQFSVERPDGSNFTLKIRSTKLEDSAMYFCASSVTPGGPSDTQYFGPGTRLTVL.

CDR3 sequence reads: CAWSTTGGEQYF. CDR3 bases: TGTGCCTGGAGTACCACGGGGGGGGAGCAGTACTTC. The chain carries TRBV30 and TRBJ2-7, with 8 bases identical to TRBD2. Germline V gene sequence: CDR1 GTSNPN, CDR2 SVGIG (reference sequence). The junction had 4 bases not matched to a gene; V was cut back by 2 bases and J by 7 bases. The CDR3 sequence is 12 residues long.

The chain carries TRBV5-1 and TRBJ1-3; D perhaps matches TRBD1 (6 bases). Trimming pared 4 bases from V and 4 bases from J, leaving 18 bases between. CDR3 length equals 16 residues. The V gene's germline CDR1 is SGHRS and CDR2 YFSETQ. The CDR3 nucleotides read TGCGCCAGCAGCCCAGACCGTCAGGGGAAGGGAAACACCATATATTTT. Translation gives CASSPDRQGKGNTIYF.

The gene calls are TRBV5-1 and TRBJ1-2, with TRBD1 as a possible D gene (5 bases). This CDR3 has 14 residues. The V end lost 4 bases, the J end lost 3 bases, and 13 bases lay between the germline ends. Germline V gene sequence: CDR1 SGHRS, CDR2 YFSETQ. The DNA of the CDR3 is TGCGCCAGCAGCCTTGGAGGGGATGACTATGGCTACACCTTC. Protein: CASSLGGDDYGYTF.

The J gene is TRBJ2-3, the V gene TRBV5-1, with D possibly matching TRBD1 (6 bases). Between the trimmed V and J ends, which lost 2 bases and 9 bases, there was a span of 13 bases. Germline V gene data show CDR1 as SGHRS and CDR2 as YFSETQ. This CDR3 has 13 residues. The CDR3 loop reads CASSLDRLDTQYF. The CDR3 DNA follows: TGCGCCAGCAGCTTAGACAGGCTCGACACGCAGTATTTT. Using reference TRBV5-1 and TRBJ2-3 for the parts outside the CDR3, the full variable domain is KAGVTQTPRYLIKTRGQQVTLSCSPISGHRSVSWYQQTPGQGLQFLFEYFSETQRNKGNFPGRFSGRQFSNSRSEMNVSTLELGDSALYLCASSLDRLDTQYFGPGTRLTVL.

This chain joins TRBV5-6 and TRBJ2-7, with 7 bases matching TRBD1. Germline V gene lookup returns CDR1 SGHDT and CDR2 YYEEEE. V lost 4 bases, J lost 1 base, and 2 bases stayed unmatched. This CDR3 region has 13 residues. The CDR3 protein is CASSEGASYEQYF. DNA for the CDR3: TGTGCCAGCAGCGAGGGGGCTTCCTACGAGCAGTACTTC.